This T cell receptor beta chain was sequenced in a study of CD8+CD57+ T cells in acquired aplastic anemia. Sequenced patients had shown CD8+CD57+ cell expansion by flow cytometry. No therapy had been given to the patients at the time of blood sampling. Profiling of TCR beta VDJ combinations and CDR3 sequences used genomic DNA as template. MiXCR, run by TCRdb on the reads, gives a single entry per CDR3 protein. The sample lists approximately 180,000 distinct CDR3 sequences; roughly 63% were seen once. The sample comprised sorted CD4+, CD8+, or CD8+CD57+ T cells (not recorded which) from PBMCs. This sequence was found in a human donor with aplastic anemia.

The CDR3 coding sequence is TGTGCCAGTAGGCACAGGGATTCACCCCTCCACTTT. Protein product: CASRHRDSPLHF. This chain uses TRBV19 with TRBJ1-6, with D maybe TRBD1 (6 bases). This CDR3 contains 12 residues. Trimming took off 6 bases at V and 8 bases at J, with 8 bases between the two ends. Per germline, CDR1 LNHDA and CDR2 SQIVND (reference sequence).